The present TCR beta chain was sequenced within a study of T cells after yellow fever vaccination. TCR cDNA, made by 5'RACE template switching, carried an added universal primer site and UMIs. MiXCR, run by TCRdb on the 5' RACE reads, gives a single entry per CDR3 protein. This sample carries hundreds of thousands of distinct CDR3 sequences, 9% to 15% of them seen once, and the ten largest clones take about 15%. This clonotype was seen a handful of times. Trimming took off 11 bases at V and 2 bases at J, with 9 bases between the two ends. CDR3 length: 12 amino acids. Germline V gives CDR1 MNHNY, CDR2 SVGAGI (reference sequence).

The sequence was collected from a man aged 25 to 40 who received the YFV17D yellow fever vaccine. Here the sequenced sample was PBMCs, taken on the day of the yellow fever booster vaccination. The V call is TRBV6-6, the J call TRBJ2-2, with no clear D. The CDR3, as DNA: TGTGCCTACTCCAAAAACACCGGGGAGCTGTTTTTT. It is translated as CAYSKNTGELFF.